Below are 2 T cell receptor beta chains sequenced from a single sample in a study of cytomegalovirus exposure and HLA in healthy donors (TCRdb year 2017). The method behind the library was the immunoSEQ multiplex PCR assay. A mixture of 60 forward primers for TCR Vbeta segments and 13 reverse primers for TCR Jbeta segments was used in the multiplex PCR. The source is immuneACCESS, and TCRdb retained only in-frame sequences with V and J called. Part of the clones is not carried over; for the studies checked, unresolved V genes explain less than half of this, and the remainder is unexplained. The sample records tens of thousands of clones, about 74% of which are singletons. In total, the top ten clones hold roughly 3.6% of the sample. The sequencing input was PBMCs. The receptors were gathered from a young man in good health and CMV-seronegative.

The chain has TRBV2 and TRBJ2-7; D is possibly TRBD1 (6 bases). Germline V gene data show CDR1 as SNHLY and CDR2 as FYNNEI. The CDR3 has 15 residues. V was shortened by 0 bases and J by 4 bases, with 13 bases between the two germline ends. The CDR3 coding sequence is TGTGCCAGCAGTGAAGCCAAACAGGGTTGGTACGAGCAGTACTTC. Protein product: CASSEAKQGWYEQYF.

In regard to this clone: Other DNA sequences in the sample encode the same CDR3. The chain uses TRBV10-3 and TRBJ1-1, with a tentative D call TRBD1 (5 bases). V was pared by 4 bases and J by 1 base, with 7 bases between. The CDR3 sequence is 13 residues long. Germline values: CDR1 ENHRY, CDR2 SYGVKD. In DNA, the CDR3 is TGTGCCATCAGTGGGGGCCCGAACACTGAAGCTTTCTTT. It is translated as CAISGGPNTEAFF.